This T cell receptor (beta chain) emerged from a study of blood T cell repertoires in COVID-19. In the study overall: COVID-19 samples collected from the United States, Italy and Spain covered acute and convalescent phases.

Per the authors' pipeline: For nucleated cells, counts were estimated from reference gene primer amplification. Sequencing used immunoSEQ multiplex PCR; TCRdb keeps in-frame clones, though not all of them. V and J calls and clone size are given by that table; D and trimming were obtained from the DNA. This table has some 150,000 clones, 60% to 80% appearing once. Germline V gives CDR1 PRHDT, CDR2 FYEKMQ (reference sequence). Deletions cut 4 bases from V and 9 bases from J, with 10 bases between. CDR3 length equals 12 residues. The genes are TRBV13 and TRBJ2-1; no firm D call. This receptor was taken from a man in his fifties or sixties with active or convalescent COVID-19. Sequencing input: peripheral blood. The CDR3 DNA reads TGTGCCAGCAGCTCGCTAGTCGGTGAGCAGTTCTTC. It encodes CASSSLVGEQFF.